The source of this TCR beta chain is a study of cytomegalovirus exposure and HLA in healthy donors (dated by TCRdb to the late 2010s). Concerning the study at large: An earlier analysis of several hundred of the donors reported roughly 300 Gb of sequence data and 100 million to 130 million unique TCR beta sequences from some 180 million T cells. HLA typing included class I and class II loci at four-digit resolution. An earlier analysis of several hundred of the donors applied high-throughput TCR beta sequencing to assess whether each TCR beta V gene segment acted as functional or pseudogenic. Typing coverage varied by locus: roughly 629-640 donors for A, B, C, DRB1 and DQB1; more than 500 for DQA1; about 570 for DPA1; approximately 470 for DPB1. The study combined high-throughput TCR immunosequencing, statistical association of individual TCRs with disease status, and machine learning to predict cytomegalovirus infection status. The study used immunosequencing to profile the T cell repertoires of about 670 subjects and linked those repertoires to cytomegalovirus serostatus. Donor age, sex, ethnicity and CMV serostatus were compiled together with the repertoire data. A handful of DR-DQ haplotypes were handled as single units for association and clustering because linkage in the cohort was strong. All discovery cohort repertoires had been generated using a single sequencing platform. Among roughly 400 genotyped donors of the cohort, an average of roughly 230,000 unique TCR beta nucleotide sequences was sequenced per donor, of which roughly 17% were non-productive. The aim of the study was to test whether cataloging public T cell receptors could identify signatures of past pathogen exposure. A later analysis re-analyzed previously published TCR beta repertoires from hundreds of donors and added high-resolution HLA genotyping to study TCR occurrence patterns. The genetic ancestry cluster associated with self-reported Caucasian donors included around four fifths of the roughly 400 genotyped donors. In the later analysis, no new phenotypic data were used to find candidate immune exposures; instead, reliance was placed on TCR beta sequences and their occurrence across donors. A separate validation cohort of 90 to 150 different subjects was used in addition to the roughly 620-subject first cohort. Genome-wide SNP genotypes for about 60% of the roughly 700 donors were used in a later genetic analysis, which treated that subset as a discovery cohort. An early release covering approximately 600 HLA-typed donors comprised about 300 gigabases of sequencing data and some 79 million unique TCR sequences.

In total, 500 to 700 healthy bone marrow donors made up the cohort. Cohort members were all nominally healthy when sampled, although unrecorded immune exposures were likely present. The donor tested CMV seropositive and was one of the 289 seropositive cohort members. Each donor provided a peripheral blood sample, and peripheral blood mononuclear cells were used for TCR beta sequencing. The Qiagen DNeasy Blood Extraction Kit was used to extract genomic DNA from the blood cell samples. V loses 4 bases, J loses 2 bases, and the germline ends lie 16 bases apart. CDR1 is given as MNHNS and CDR2 as SASEGT, both from the germline V gene. The CDR3 goes from the cysteine to the phenylalanine over 16 residues. The entry retains the CDR3 DNA only, 48 bases that are in frame from base 1. There are a few counts of this clone. Its antigen is currently not known. No qualities accompany the bases; no much larger clone lies one base away.

What the work shows at the level of the full study, not this receptor alone: The cohort was sequenced for TCR beta chains only, and without alpha or paired-chain data the features that could be detected were limited. Most CMV-associated TCR beta chains appeared to be HLA-restricted in a later analysis, and the HLA associations seemed to be driven largely by CMV exposure. Sequencing depth was assumed to be roughly uniform across donors in the presence/absence analyses, though that assumption may not hold. The authors suggested that the approach could potentially be extended to other disease states and immunological phenotypes. Because HLA typing was unavailable for some donors at each locus, only the typed subset was used in association tests. A later analysis found that TCR association rates varied across HLA loci, with DRB1 alleles showing the most associated TCRs and HLA-C alleles the fewest. A total of 150 to 200 TCR beta chains were listed by the study as associated with cytomegalovirus. A further reported finding was that TCR beta sequences accurately predicted the HLA-A and HLA-B alleles for most subjects in the first cohort. According to a later genetic analysis, donors in an Asian-associated ancestry cluster had fewer N-insertions in productive TCRs than the approximately 690-donor mean. The only immune exposure information available for the cohort was CMV serostatus. A few of the identified cytomegalovirus-associated TCR beta chains were confirmed in vitro to be specific for cytomegalovirus antigens. Fewer than 20 rarely observed V segments, including chromosome 9 orphons, were excluded from the earlier analysis of about 610 of the donors because counts were too low. A later analysis found that HLA-associated TCR beta chains were more clonally expanded and had lower generation probabilities than equally common non-associated chains. A later analysis associated some 17,000 TCR beta sequences with specific HLA alleles at a false discovery rate of 0.05. Correlated functional status among segregating V segments might be attributable to linkage disequilibrium, but an unknown experimental factor could not be ruled out. In an earlier analysis of around 600 of the donors, most TCR beta V segments appeared in productive rearrangements about 87% or about 30% of the time, broadly matching IMGT annotations. A group of highly shared sequence variants was considered likely to be a technical artifact of the sequencing pipeline. Assigning TCR associations to individual alleles was difficult when HLA alleles, especially DR and DQ, strongly co-occurred. Cytomegalovirus status was reported to be diagnosed by the classifier with high specificity and sensitivity in both the original and validation cohorts. An association between a missense DCLRE1C variant and V-gene and J-gene trimming of TCR beta chains was found in a later genetic analysis and replicated in an independent cohort. Most TCR sequences were seen in very few donors, while some public TCRs were found in many individuals. A later analysis reported that several top co-occurrence clusters appeared linked to parvovirus B19, influenza, CMV and Epstein-Barr virus. Some IMGT-functional V segments, including TRBV6-2 and TRBV6-3, could not be distinguished by the 87-base-pair reads and were therefore excluded.

Libraries were built with the immunoSEQ multiplex PCR assay. A mixture of 60 forward primers for TCR Vbeta segments and 13 reverse primers for TCR Jbeta segments was used in the multiplex PCR. A multiplex PCR assay on genomic DNA amplified the CDR3 region of rearranged TCR beta genes. The Illumina HiSeq System was used to sequence the amplified TCR beta libraries as 87-base-pair reads. The study's processing was this. A later analysis tallied 80 million to 95 million unique TCR beta chains across the 640 or so repertoires, and roughly 11 million of those chains were shared by two or more donors. To remove PCR and sequencing errors, raw reads were error-corrected and collapsed into unique sequences using a nearest-neighbor algorithm that merged closely related sequences. CDR3 sequences were aligned to IMGT reference sequences to assign V, D and J gene segments. For a sequence to be retained, at least a six-nucleotide match to both a V gene segment and a J gene segment was required. Rearrangements were called productive when the CDR3 lacked stop codons and stayed in frame with V and J; all others were non-productive. CDR3 was defined by IMGT convention, running from the second conserved V-encoded cysteine to the conserved J-encoded phenylalanine. The earlier analysis of 550 to 650 of the donors excluded any sequence lacking an unambiguous match to a single V gene segment. An earlier analysis of 550 to 650 of the donors classified V segments as functional when productive rearrangements were above 56.7% and as segregating when the standard deviation between donors was above 5%. A statistical classification framework was developed to diagnose cytomegalovirus status using the catalog of TCR beta chain sequences. In a later analysis, TCR nucleotide sequences were compared against IMGT/GENE-DB human TR gene sequences so that V and J genes could be assigned. In a later analysis, CDR3 sequences and most-parsimonious VDJ recombination scenarios were assigned using the TCRdist pipeline. In a later analysis, every TCR beta chain was defined by the combination of its CDR3 amino acid sequence and its V-gene family, and reads without a unique V-gene family were dropped. A later analysis removed over 500 highly shared, low-generation-probability nucleotide sequences to deal with suspected cross-contamination and a sequencing artifact. In a later analysis, a clonal expansion index was calculated for each public chain from normalized within-repertoire ranks of inferred template counts. In a later analysis, generation probabilities were computed with a VDJ recombination model fitted to out-of-frame rearrangements, and the resulting probabilities were checked against IGoR. Hypergeometric tests were used in a later analysis to score TCR-TCR, TCR-HLA and TCR-CMV co-occurrence, with a repertoire-size bias correction applied to the TCR pairs. A later analysis estimated false discovery rates by permuting HLA or CMV assignments 20 times. In a later analysis, co-occurring TCRs were grouped using DBSCAN, and TCRdist sequence similarity was added for clustering within HLA-allele-positive subsets. Repertoires with fewer than 30,000 or more than 120,000 public chains, plus five repertoires with anomalous nucleotide sharing, were excluded from co-occurrence clustering. TCRdb obtained this table from immuneACCESS and retained in-frame rearrangements with V and J assigned. These tables miss some clones; where compared with another copy, unresolved V genes account for less than half of the shortfall, and the remainder is unexplained. That table supplies the V and J calls and clone size; D and trimming were determined from the DNA. Within this sample are about 150,000 clones, with about 74% of them counted one time only. The biggest ten clones account for approximately 13% of the sample.

This sequence originates from a middle-aged man in good health and CMV-seropositive. Here the chain combines TRBV6-1 and TRBJ2-3; TRBD2 could be the D gene, as 5 bases match. The source material was PBMCs. CDR3 sequence: CASSAYGVTHTDTQYF. The DNA is as follows: TGTGCCAGCAGTGCCTACGGGGTAACGCACACAGATACGCAGTATTTT.